This TCR beta chain comes out of a study of T-cell memory formation after mild COVID-19. Study at large: There were largely donor-specific TCR clusters.

CDR3 length equals 16 residues. Trimming took 2 bases from V and 9 from J, leaving 20 bases between them. CDR1 and CDR2 (germline): SEHNR, FQNEAQ (reference sequence). This clonotype has just a few counts. Its target is unknown. TCRdb re-derived calls from the 5' RACE reads in MiXCR, one entry per CDR3 protein. Counted here are 85,000 to 130,000 distinct CDR3 sequences, 9.5% to 15% occurring once; the ten biggest clones make up 25% to 35%. Study-level results: Most CD4+ clones that shrank were in CM and EM, while CD8+ ones turned up in EMRA. There was a balanced CD4/CD8 profile in clones contracting day 15 to 85, and later expanders leaned CD4+. Memory sampled before infection contained some responding clones, suggesting cross-reactive memory joined.

This TCR was recovered from an adult woman who had mild COVID-19 (a few samples of this study predate the infection). Cell type and time point are not known. The sample consisted of PBMCs or a T cell subset sorted from them (not recorded which). The V call is TRBV7-9, the J call TRBJ2-1, with D possibly being TRBD1 or TRBD2 (5 bases each). CDR3 coding DNA: TGTGCCAGCAGCTTATTCCCCAATCAGCAGGGACCTGAGCAGTTCTTC. Its protein is CASSLFPNQQGPEQFF. Supplemented by reference TRBV7-9 and TRBJ2-1, the full variable domain reads DTGVSQNPRHKITKRGQNVTFRCDPISEHNRLYWYRQTLGQGPEFLTYFQNEAQLEKSRLLSDRFSAERPKGSFSTLEIQRTEQGDSAMYLCASSLFPNQQGPEQFFGPGTRLTVL.